A single sample is the source of the 11 T cell receptor beta chains below, sequenced in a study of human T cells and chemical hapten exposure. Documented time point: pre-sensitization, week 0. As to treatment: therapeutic diphenylcyclopropenone sensitization with weekly scalp DPC. Each CDR3 protein is one row after TCRdb ran MiXCR on the RACE reads. The table records more than 300,000 distinct CDR3 sequences, roughly 4.6% of them present only once. The material sequenced was whole blood, taken in connection with sensitization to the hapten diphenylcyclopropenone (DPC). These receptors were obtained from a woman aged 45-65 years with alopecia areata. Some clones in this sample may be carry-over from other donors' samples.

There are many counts of this clonotype. V and J are TRBV24-1 and TRBJ2-3, with TRBD2 matching 11 bases. The V segment lost 5 bases and the J segment 0 bases; nucleotides outside the gene matches: 0. Per the germline V gene, CDR1 is KGHDR and CDR2 is SFDVKD. The CDR3 loop spans 15 amino acids. CDR3 DNA: TGTGCCACCAGTGGGACTAGCGGGAGCACAGATACGCAGTATTTT. This gives the protein CATSGTSGSTDTQYF.

Only a few counts were recorded for this clonotype. The chain has TRBV29-1 and TRBJ2-5; 7 bases align to TRBD2. The CDR3 contains 14 residues. V gave up 7 bases and J gave up 5 bases; unmatched junction bases: 13. The V gene's germline CDR1 is SQVTM and CDR2 ANQGSEA. DNA of the CDR3: TGCAGCGCCACAAAATCACTAGCGAGGGAGACCCAGTACTTC. Its translation is CSATKSLARETQYF.

This clonotype appeared many times. The chain combines TRBV12-3 or TRBV12-4 with TRBJ1-4; D perhaps matches TRBD1 (5 bases). Trimming cost V 4 bases and J 7 bases, with 7 bases left between them. The length of the CDR3 is 12 residues. The CDR3 is CASSSGTEKLFF. The CDR3 coding sequence is TGTGCCAGCAGTTCAGGGACTGAAAAACTGTTTTTT.

The sample holds a few counts of this clonotype. The chain recombines TRBV11-2 with TRBJ2-1; 7 positions agree with TRBD1. CDR1 and CDR2 from the germline V gene are SGHAT and FQNNGV. V lost 5 bases to trimming and J lost 0 bases; unmatched junction nucleotides: 22. This CDR3 has 21 amino acids. The CDR3 DNA reads as TGTGCCAGCAGCCGTGGGACAGTTCTGAACCGAGGGCTGCGCTCCTACAATGAGCAGTTCTTC. Amino acid sequence: CASSRGTVLNRGLRSYNEQFF.

In DNA form, the CDR3 reads TGTGCCAGCAGTTCCCGGACCAACATCCCCGAGTACTTC. It encodes CASSSRTNIPEYF. J is TRBJ2-7 and V is TRBV27; no definite D call. Germline CDR1 reads MNHEY; CDR2 reads SMNVEV (reference sequence). Trimming left V 4 bases short and J 11 bases short, with 18 bases between. This CDR3 contains 13 residues.

This clonotype was recorded at least ten times. The chain has TRBV6-5 and TRBJ1-2; D is unclear. The CDR3 has 10 residues. CDR1 is MNHEY, CDR2 SVGAGI, per germline. Trimming pared 10 bases from V and 8 bases from J, leaving 11 bases between. Here the CDR3 DNA reads TGTGCCACCTACTCGAGAGGCTACACCTTC. It codes for CATYSRGYTF.

At least ten counts were recorded for this clonotype. J is TRBJ2-3 and V is TRBV28; 7 bases line up with TRBD1. The CDR3 sequence is 17 residues long. Trimming removed 5 bases from V and 4 bases from J; junction bases left unmatched: 15. Germline V gives CDR1 MDHEN, CDR2 SYDVKM. The CDR3 coding sequence is TGTGCCAGCAGTCCCTTGGTTTCAGGGGGAGCCCCAGATACGCAGTATTTT. Encoded protein: CASSPLVSGGAPDTQYF.

In this sample, this clonotype turned up many times. The rearrangement uses TRBV6-1 and TRBJ1-1, with D perhaps TRBD1 (6 bases). V was cut by 4 bases and J by 1 base, with 10 bases left in between. Germline values: CDR1 MNHNS, CDR2 SASEGT. The length of the CDR3 is 14 residues. The CDR3 region is CASSAQGQNTEAFF. As DNA, the CDR3 is TGTGCCAGCAGTGCTCAGGGGCAGAACACTGAAGCTTTCTTT.

This clonotype was recorded many times. The V call is TRBV6-5, the J call TRBJ2-5; the match to TRBD1 covers 8 bases. Germline CDR1 reads MNHEY; CDR2 reads SVGAGI. This CDR3 has 17 amino acids. With 2 bases clipped from V and 4 bases from J, the junction kept 12 bases outside the gene matches. CDR3 protein: CASSYRGQGAFGETQYF. In DNA form, the CDR3 reads TGTGCCAGCAGTTACCGAGGGCAGGGGGCATTTGGAGAGACCCAGTACTTC.

The sample holds a few counts of this clonotype. This sequence joins TRBV29-1 and TRBJ1-1, with 9 bases fitting TRBD1. After removal of 8 bases from V and 5 bases from J, the junction contained 12 bases not matched to a gene. CDR3 size: 14 residues. Germline values: CDR1 SQVTM, CDR2 ANQGSEA. Written as DNA, the CDR3 is TGCAGCTCCAAAACAGGGGGCAGGAGTACTGAAGCTTTCTTT. Translation: CSSKTGGRSTEAFF.

Many counts were recorded for this clonotype. This chain connects TRBV12-3 or TRBV12-4 to TRBJ2-5; the D is unclear. The CDR3 sequence is 13 residues long. Between the trimmed V and J ends, which lost 2 bases and 5 bases, there was a span of 9 bases. CDR3 sequence reads: CASSLMTRETQYF. DNA of the CDR3: TGTGCCAGCAGTTTAATGACACGTGAGACCCAGTACTTC.